Below, one TCR beta chain is given with its context. Its specificity is unknown. Other DNA sequences in this sample translate to the same CDR3. This entry is derived from a study of PD-1 blockade in mismatch repair-deficient tumors. Study information: Patients had 12 mismatch repair-deficient cancer types, all previously treated and progressing.

Study-level results: After pembrolizumab, tumor-resident clones rose rapidly, then generally contracted before radiologic responses.

The assay was immunoSEQ multiplex PCR, and TCRdb's table has in-frame clones only and misses some. The sample includes about 15,000 clones, approximately 81% seen only once; the top ten take 15% to 20%. Trimming took off 4 bases at V and 3 bases at J, with 6 bases between the two ends. Looked up from germline, CDR1 is MRHNA and CDR2 is SNTAGT. CDR3 size: 13 residues. Every patient had mismatch repair deficiency by PCR or immunohistochemistry. The TCR-sequenced patients were a few responders to pembrolizumab. The chain couples TRBV6-4 to TRBJ2-2, with a weak D call TRBD1 (6 bases). The receptor was derived from an adult with mismatch repair-deficient cancer. The material was PBMCs, obtained before pembrolizumab treatment. The CDR3 nucleotides read TGTGCCAGCAGTGCAGGGGACACCGGGGAGCTGTTTTTT. This codes for CASSAGDTGELFF.